The 28 T cell receptor beta chains listed next were all sequenced from one sample in a study of early T cells in non-severe SARS-CoV-2 infection. TCRdb processed the 5' RACE reads anew with MiXCR; each CDR3 protein has one entry. There are about 64,000 distinct CDR3 sequences in the sample; around 13% occur only once, and 3.5% to 5% lies in the top ten. The sample was whole blood. These receptors all stem from an adult who was a healthcare worker with PCR-confirmed SARS-CoV-2 infection or an uninfected control (not recorded which).

Only a few counts were recorded for this clonotype. The V and J genes are TRBV27 and TRBJ1-1, with D maybe TRBD1 (5 bases). This CDR3 region has 15 residues. CDR1 and CDR2 from the germline V gene are MNHEY and SMNVEV (reference sequence). Trimming left V 4 bases short and J 3 bases short, with 15 bases between. This CDR3 is CASSYWDGGDTEAFF. In DNA form, the CDR3 reads TGTGCCAGCAGTTACTGGGACGGAGGGGACACTGAAGCTTTCTTT.

The chain recombines TRBV29-1 with TRBJ2-4; D possibly corresponds to TRBD1 (6 bases). The CDR3 runs to 13 residues. Germline V CDR1 and CDR2: SQVTM, ANQGSEA. V lost 3 bases to trimming and J lost 7 bases, with 13 bases between them. CDR3 sequence reads: CSVDPDSRNIQYF. CDR3 DNA sequence: TGCAGCGTTGATCCGGACAGCAGGAACATTCAGTACTTC. Filled out from reference TRBV29-1 and TRBJ2-4, the complete variable domain reads SAVISQKPSRDICQRGTSLTIQCQVDSQVTMMFWYRQQPGQSLTLIATANQGSEATYESGFVIDKFPISRPNLTFSTLTVSNMSPEDSSIYLCSVDPDSRNIQYFGAGTRLSVL.

This clonotype was recorded a few times. This chain links TRBV10-3 with TRBJ2-3, with no clear D. The CDR3 runs 15 residues. Germline-derived CDR1 and CDR2 are ENHRY and SYGVKD. V shed 0 bases and J shed 0 bases, with 7 bases lying between them. The CDR3 protein is CAISESLASTDTQYF. The CDR3 coding sequence is TGTGCCATCAGTGAGTCGCTGGCGAGCACAGATACGCAGTATTTT.

The sample holds a few counts of this clonotype. The gene calls are TRBV6-2 or TRBV6-3 and TRBJ2-7; D is perhaps TRBD1 (6 bases). With 8 bases removed from V and 0 bases from J, the gap between germline ends came to 14 bases. The CDR3 has 14 amino acids. Germline CDR1 is MNHEY and CDR2 is SVGEGT. CDR3 amino acids: CASDPTGYSYEQYF. Here the CDR3 DNA reads TGTGCCAGCGACCCTACAGGGTACTCCTACGAGCAGTACTTC.

At least ten counts were recorded for this clonotype. The gene calls are TRBV1 and TRBJ1-5. TRBV1 is labeled a pseudogene. This CDR3 is 17 amino acids long. The CDR3: CTSSHAGPGGGNQPQHF. DNA of the CDR3: TGCACCAGCAGCCATGCCGGACCGGGAGGGGGTAATCAGCCCCAGCATTTT.

This clonotype was counted many times. The chain uses TRBV10-2 and TRBJ2-7, with 8 bases matching TRBD2. V lost 7 bases, J lost 2 bases, and 7 bases stayed unmatched. In germline, CDR1 is WSHSY, CDR2 SAAADI. This CDR3 is 14 amino acids long. The CDR3: CASIQAGDTYEQYF. The CDR3 region has the DNA TGCGCCAGCATACAAGCGGGGGATACCTACGAGCAGTACTTC.

The V and J genes are TRBV6-2 or TRBV6-3 and TRBJ1-5, with D tentatively TRBD1 (6 bases). Germline values: CDR1 MNHEY, CDR2 SVGEGT. The CDR3 covers 14 residues. Trimming pared 6 bases from V and 1 base from J, leaving 10 bases between. CDR3 sequence: CASREGGSNQPQHF. DNA for the CDR3: TGTGCCAGCAGGGAAGGGGGAAGCAATCAGCCCCAGCATTTT.

The V call is TRBV14, the J call TRBJ2-2, with a weak D call TRBD2 (5 bases). The CDR3 extends over 20 amino acids. Germline CDR1 SGHDN, CDR2 FVKESK. The V and J ends lost 0 bases and 0 bases respectively, with 20 bases between them. This CDR3 is CASSQDPRRTDIANTGELFF. CDR3 DNA sequence: TGTGCCAGCAGCCAAGATCCCAGGAGGACCGACATCGCGAACACCGGGGAGCTGTTTTTT.

Only a few counts were recorded for this clonotype. The V gene is TRBV24-1, the J gene TRBJ1-4; D is unclear. V lost 2 bases to trimming and J lost 0 bases, with 15 bases between them. The CDR3 loop spans 18 amino acids. From germline, CDR1 is KGHDR and CDR2 SFDVKD. The DNA for the CDR3 is TGTGCCACCAGTGATTCAGGACCCTCGTGTACAACTAATGAAAAACTGTTTTTT. Translation gives CATSDSGPSCTTNEKLFF.

V usage is TRBV7-2 and J usage is TRBJ2-3; D is unclear. This CDR3 has 11 residues. Germline V gene data show CDR1 as SGHTA and CDR2 as FQGNSA. The V gene lost 7 bases and the J gene lost 2 bases, with 4 bases spanning the gap. CDR3 DNA sequence: TGTGCCAGCACCCTCACAGATACGCAGTATTTT. Translation gives CASTLTDTQYF.

Ten or more counts support this clonotype. The V and J genes are TRBV12-3 or TRBV12-4 and TRBJ1-6; D remains ambiguous. The ends were cut back, 3 bases at V and 3 bases at J, with 12 bases in the middle. The length of the CDR3 is 16 residues. The CDR3 DNA reads as TGTGCCAGCAGTTTCAATGCCCGGAGCTATAATTCACCCCTCCACTTT. Its translation: CASSFNARSYNSPLHF.

The chain is built from TRBV29-1 and TRBJ1-2; TRBD1 aligns across 7 bases. Germline V gene lookup returns CDR1 SQVTM and CDR2 ANQGSEA. The CDR3 totals 13 residues. Trimming took 6 bases from V and 3 from J; bases not matched to a gene: 7. In nucleotides, the CDR3 is TGCAGCGTGGACCCAGGGGGTTACTATGGCTACACCTTC. This codes for CSVDPGGYYGYTF.

This clonotype has just a few counts. The V call is TRBV7-9, the J call TRBJ2-5; D possibly corresponds to TRBD1 (6 bases). The V gene lost 5 bases and the J gene lost 0 bases, with 19 bases spanning the gap. In germline, CDR1 is SEHNR, CDR2 FQNEAQ (reference sequence). This CDR3 has 17 amino acids. The CDR3 nucleotides are TGTGCCAGCAGCACCTACTCGGACAGCTGGTACCAAGAGACCCAGTACTTC. This translates into CASSTYSDSWYQETQYF. The full variable domain, its missing parts supplied by reference TRBV7-9 and TRBJ2-5, is DTGVSQNPRHKITKRGQNVTFRCDPISEHNRLYWYRQTLGQGPEFLTYFQNEAQLEKSRLLSDRFSAERPKGSFSTLEIQRTEQGDSAMYLCASSTYSDSWYQETQYFGPGTRLLVL.

This clonotype was found many times. The rearrangement links TRBV10-1 to TRBJ2-7, with 9 bases aligning to TRBD1. V shed 6 bases, J shed 3 bases, and the junction held 12 bases outside the gene matches. CDR1 and CDR2 from the germline V gene are WNHNN and SYGVQD (reference sequence). CDR3 length: 16 residues. CDR3 region: CASSPGQGARVYEQYF. For the CDR3, the DNA is TGCGCCAGCAGCCCGGGACAGGGTGCCAGGGTCTACGAGCAGTACTTC.

This clonotype was seen repeatedly, ten times or more. This rearrangement joins TRBV21-1 to TRBJ2-7; the table's D call of TRBD1 was not tested on the DNA. TRBV21-1 represents a pseudogene. This CDR3 is 16 amino acids long. The CDR3 nucleotides read TGTGCCAGCAGCCGCCCGAGGGCAGGGGCCACCTACGAGCAGTACTTC. As protein: CASSRPRAGATYEQYF.

V gene TRBV5-4 combines with J gene TRBJ2-3, with TRBD1 matching over 9 bases. The CDR3 runs 15 residues. V lost 2 bases, J lost 0 bases, and 1 base stayed unmatched. Germline V gene lookup returns CDR1 SGHNT and CDR2 YYREEE (reference sequence). The CDR3 protein is CASSLQGASTDTQYF. In nucleotides, the CDR3 is TGTGCCAGCAGCTTACAGGGGGCTAGCACAGATACGCAGTATTTT.

This clonotype was observed a few times. The chain uses TRBV27 and TRBJ2-1; maybe TRBD2 (5 bases). The CDR3 is made up of 15 amino acids. V was pared by 6 bases and J by 0 bases, with 12 bases between. Germline-derived CDR1 and CDR2 are MNHEY and SMNVEV (reference sequence). CDR3 loop: CASRRTVSSYNEQFF. CDR3 DNA sequence: TGTGCCAGCAGAAGGACTGTTAGCTCCTACAATGAGCAGTTCTTC.

The rearrangement uses TRBV29-1 and TRBJ2-2; no clear D. The germline gives CDR1 SQVTM, CDR2 ANQGSEA. This CDR3 has 12 residues. V was trimmed by 7 bases and J by 5 bases, leaving 11 bases between them. CDR3 in amino acids: CSAKARTGELFF. The CDR3 region has the DNA TGCAGCGCCAAAGCCCGAACCGGGGAGCTGTTTTTT.

This clonotype was detected a few times. The chain uses TRBV7-3 and TRBJ2-3; TRBD2 aligns across 8 bases. V lost 5 bases and J lost 0; bases outside the gene matches: 4. In germline, CDR1 is SGHTA, CDR2 FQGTGA. The CDR3 has 15 amino acids. Here the CDR3 reads CASSPTSASTDTQYF. The CDR3 nucleotides are TGTGCCAGCAGCCCGACTAGCGCTAGCACAGATACGCAGTATTTT.

The chain links TRBV18 to TRBJ1-5; 7 bases align to TRBD1. Germline V gives CDR1 KGHSH, CDR2 LQKENI. The CDR3 covers 15 residues. Trimming cost V 3 bases and J 7 bases; bases outside gene matches: 9. The CDR3: CASSPQGGGDQPQHF. The CDR3 DNA reads as TGTGCCAGCTCACCCCAGGGGGGCGGAGACCAGCCCCAGCATTTT. Using reference TRBV18 and TRBJ1-5 for the parts outside the CDR3, the full variable domain is NAGVMQNPRHLVRRRGQEARLRCSPMKGHSHVYWYRQLPEEGLKFMVYLQKENIIDESGMPKERFSAEFPKEGPSILRIQQVVRGDSAAYFCASSPQGGGDQPQHFGDGTRLSIL.

Only a few counts were recorded for this clonotype. The V gene is TRBV7-6, the J gene TRBJ2-1; D may be TRBD1 or TRBD2 (5 bases each). V shed 1 base and J shed 5 bases, with 18 bases lying between them. The germline V gene encodes CDR1 SGHVS and CDR2 FNYEAQ. The CDR3 spans 17 residues. The CDR3 DNA reads TGTGCCAGCAGCTTAGTAGGTGGGACCCGATCGGACAATGAGCAGTTCTTC. Its translation: CASSLVGGTRSDNEQFF.

At least ten counts were recorded for this clonotype. The chain recombines TRBV5-4 with TRBJ1-6; D unresolved. V lost 0 bases, J lost 5 bases, and 9 bases lay in between. The CDR3 length is 15 residues. Germline V gives CDR1 SGHNT, CDR2 YYREEE (reference sequence). Here the CDR3 DNA reads TGTGCCAGCAGCTTGGCCCCACGGGATAATTCACCCCTCCACTTT. It specifies CASSLAPRDNSPLHF.

This clonotype appeared many times. The chain links TRBV29-1 to TRBJ2-3; D not resolved. Germline V gene lookup returns CDR1 SQVTM and CDR2 ANQGSEA. V dropped 7 bases and J dropped 2 bases, with 16 bases sitting between them. The CDR3 length is 14 residues. The CDR3 is CSDSTPGFTDTQYF. The CDR3 DNA reads as TGCAGCGACTCAACTCCAGGATTCACAGATACGCAGTATTTT.

This clonotype was picked up many times. This chain joins TRBV14 and TRBJ1-5; D ambiguous. The CDR3 contains 13 residues. Deletions cut 0 bases from V and 4 bases from J, with 4 bases between. From germline, CDR1 is SGHDN and CDR2 FVKESK. This chain's CDR3 is CASSQEQNQPQHF. CDR3 bases: TGTGCCAGCAGCCAAGAGCAAAATCAGCCCCAGCATTTT.

V gene TRBV18 combines with J gene TRBJ2-3, with D unclear. With 3 bases removed from V and 4 bases from J, the gap between germline ends came to 5 bases. Per germline, CDR1 KGHSH and CDR2 LQKENI. The CDR3 loop spans 12 amino acids. CDR3 loop: CASSPQADTQYF. For the CDR3, the DNA is TGTGCCAGCTCACCCCAGGCAGATACGCAGTATTTT.

The chain combines TRBV5-6 with TRBJ2-3; TRBD2 matches 11 bases. Unmatched junction bases numbered 6, after V lost 0 bases and J lost 6 bases. CDR3 size: 16 residues. The germline V gene has CDR1 SGHDT and CDR2 YYEEEE. In DNA form, the CDR3 reads TGTGCCAGCAGCTTGGCTAGCGGGGGGACGAAGGATACGCAGTATTTT. Amino acids: CASSLASGGTKDTQYF.

V is TRBV29-1 and J is TRBJ2-1; 7 positions match TRBD2. The CDR3 sequence is 11 residues long. The junction had 2 bases not matched to a gene; V was cut back by 4 bases and J by 8 bases. Germline V gene data show CDR1 as SQVTM and CDR2 as ANQGSEA. In nucleotides, the CDR3 is TGCAGCGTTGGGGGGGGAGATGAGCAGTTCTTC. It specifies CSVGGGDEQFF.

The chain combines TRBV10-2 with TRBJ1-6; 7 nucleotides align to TRBD1. From germline, CDR1 is WSHSY and CDR2 SAAADI. The CDR3 covers 14 residues. V shed 8 bases and J 4 bases; nucleotides not matched to a gene: 5. Written as DNA, the CDR3 is TGCGCCAGCGGGGACAGATTTTATAATTCACCCCTCCACTTT. It specifies CASGDRFYNSPLHF.